These 14 T cell receptor beta chains share one sample of origin, sequenced in a study of blood T cells in healthy people across ages. Then a second PCR, running roughly 6 to 11 cycles, was carried out with a sample-barcoded 5' primer and a J-beta primer mix. A single record per CDR3 protein comes from TCRdb applying MiXCR to the 5' RACE reads. The sample consists of 270,000 or so distinct CDR3 sequences, 25% to 30% of them appearing once. Sequenced: blood. All receptors come from an older woman in good health.

This chain connects TRBV5-1 to TRBJ2-5; D gene ambiguous. This CDR3 is 12 amino acids long. Germline assignment: CDR1 SGHRS and CDR2 YFSETQ. Trimming took off 5 bases at V and 7 bases at J, with 12 bases between the two ends. Written as DNA, the CDR3 is TGCGCCAGCAGTGAAACTGAGCGGACCCAGTACTTC. Encoded protein: CASSETERTQYF.

V gene TRBV20-1 combines with J gene TRBJ2-5; the D gene is possibly TRBD1 (6 bases). This CDR3 region has 15 residues. Trimming removed 5 bases at V and 3 bases at J, with 19 bases between. From germline, CDR1 is DFQATT and CDR2 SNEGSKA (reference sequence). The CDR3 DNA reads as TGCAGTGCTGGCCACTCGACAGGACGAAAAGAGACCCAGTACTTC. Translated, it gives CSAGHSTGRKETQYF.

This clonotype was picked up many times. The chain uses TRBV7-2 and TRBJ2-7, with 9 positions matching TRBD2. Looked up from germline, CDR1 is SGHTA and CDR2 is FQGNSA. V dropped 3 bases and J dropped 2; count of bases not matched to a gene: 2. The CDR3 runs to 14 residues. DNA for the CDR3: TGTGCCAGCAGCTTTGGCGGGAGGGCCTACGAGCAGTACTTC. Its protein is CASSFGGRAYEQYF.

V is TRBV5-1 and J is TRBJ2-5, with TRBD1 matching 12 bases. The CDR3 contains 16 residues. V was clipped by 1 base and J by 5 bases; unmatched bases: 6. The V gene's germline CDR1 is SGHRS and CDR2 YFSETQ. CDR3 DNA: TGCGCCAGCAGCTTGTCCGGGACAGGGGGCTTGGAGACCCAGTACTTC. It specifies CASSLSGTGGLETQYF. The full variable domain, with the rest looked up from reference TRBV5-1 and TRBJ2-5, is KAGVTQTPRYLIKTRGQQVTLSCSPISGHRSVSWYQQTPGQGLQFLFEYFSETQRNKGNFPGRFSGRQFSNSRSEMNVSTLELGDSALYLCASSLSGTGGLETQYFGPGTRLLVL.

The genes are TRBV28 and TRBJ2-5, with TRBD2 matching over 9 bases. The DNA end is more similar to TRBJ2-1, so the J call may be wrong. Germline CDR1 is MDHEN and CDR2 is SYDVKM. This CDR3 is built from 12 residues. CDR3 nucleotides: TGTGCCAGCAGAGCGGGAGGAGATGAGCAGTTCTTC. Its protein is CASRAGGDEQFF.

This clonotype was seen more than once but under ten times. CDR3 amino acids: CSASLRDEQYF. The DNA for the CDR3 is TGCAGCGCCTCCCTCCGCGACGAGCAGTACTTC. The J gene is TRBJ2-7, the V gene TRBV29-1; no firm D call. Trimming shortened V by 7 bases and J by 5 bases, and 12 bases separated the two germline ends. CDR1 is SQVTM and CDR2 is ANQGSEA in the germline V gene. The CDR3 is made up of 11 amino acids.

This clonotype was detected only a few times. This rearrangement joins TRBV20-1 to TRBJ1-2; 7 bases agree with TRBD1. CDR3 size: 13 residues. CDR1 and CDR2 from the germline V gene are DFQATT and SNEGSKA (reference sequence). J was trimmed by 3 bases and V by 5 bases; bases with no gene match: 6. In nucleotides, the CDR3 is TGCAGTGCTCTCCGGGACAGCCACTATGGCTACACCTTC. Its translation: CSALRDSHYGYTF.

V is TRBV27 and J is TRBJ2-6; D possibly uses TRBD1 or TRBD2 (6 bases each). V was clipped by 0 bases and J by 3 bases, with 12 bases between them. The CDR3 runs 17 residues. Per germline, CDR1 MNHEY and CDR2 SMNVEV (reference sequence). This CDR3 is CASSLSIRGHGANVLTF. The CDR3 region has the DNA TGTGCCAGCAGTTTATCGATCCGGGGGCATGGGGCCAACGTCCTGACTTTC.

This chain links TRBV12-3 or TRBV12-4 with TRBJ1-5, with 8 bases lining up with TRBD1. The CDR3 is 15 amino acids. Germline trimming cut 6 bases from V and 4 bases from J; bases unmatched to any gene: 8. For the CDR3, the DNA is TGTGCCAGCAGCCGAGTGACAGGGGTAAATCAGCCCCAGCATTTT. This codes for CASSRVTGVNQPQHF.

This clonotype was detected a few times. The chain uses TRBV29-1 and TRBJ2-5; 9 nucleotides line up with TRBD1. Germline-derived CDR1 and CDR2 are SQVTM and ANQGSEA. The junction had 5 bases not matched to a gene; V was cut back by 7 bases and J by 5 bases. The CDR3 contains 12 residues. The CDR3 nucleotides are TGCAGCGGCGGGACAGGGTTGGAGACCCAGTACTTC. Protein product: CSGGTGLETQYF.

This clonotype was picked up many times. This chain links TRBV7-2 with TRBJ1-1; no clear D. Germline CDR1 SGHTA, CDR2 FQGNSA. CDR3 length: 13 residues. Trimming took off 3 bases at V and 4 bases at J, with 9 bases between the two ends. The CDR3 region is CASSFARFTEAFF. CDR3 nucleotides: TGTGCCAGCAGCTTTGCCCGGTTCACTGAAGCTTTCTTT.

This clonotype came up a few times. CDR3 nucleotide sequence: TGTGCCAGCAGCCCTAGACTCGACAGTCGCTCTGGAAACACCATATATTTT. This codes for CASSPRLDSRSGNTIYF. The chain recombines TRBV3-1 with TRBJ1-3, with D possibly TRBD1 on 5 matching bases. The CDR3 is 17 residues long. The V gene lost 4 bases and the J gene lost 0 bases, with 16 bases spanning the gap. The germline CDR1 and CDR2 sequences are LGHDT and YNNKEL (reference sequence).

A few counts support this clonotype. The chain links TRBV3-1 to TRBJ2-7; the D is unclear. CDR1 and CDR2 from the germline V gene are LGHDT and YNNKEL (reference sequence). V lost 0 bases and J lost 6, with 3 bases in between. The CDR3 has 11 residues. The CDR3 here is CASSQEGEQYF. In DNA form, the CDR3 reads TGTGCCAGCAGCCAAGAAGGCGAGCAGTACTTC.

This clonotype was observed a few times. This chain uses TRBV4-1 with TRBJ1-1; TRBD1 aligns across 11 bases. This CDR3 region has 15 residues. V lost 8 bases, J lost 5 bases, and 10 bases stayed unmatched. Looked up from germline, CDR1 is MGHRA and CDR2 is YSYEKL. This chain's CDR3 is CASAVGQGARTEAFF. The DNA for the CDR3 is TGCGCCAGCGCCGTTGGACAGGGGGCGAGAACTGAAGCTTTCTTT.